These 29 T cell receptor beta chains share one sample of origin, sequenced in a study of monozygotic twins with inflammatory bowel disease. TCRdb re-called the 5' RACE reads and catalogs CDR3 proteins one per entry, DNA excluded. Recorded for this sample: 400,000 or so distinct CDR3 sequences. Source material: blood. Receptors originate from a human donor with ulcerative colitis or Crohn's disease, or a healthy co-twin of an affected twin (not recorded which).

The chain combines TRBV4-2 with TRBJ2-2; as DNA is missing, the TRBD1 call by TCRdb cannot be tested. CDR3 length: 15 residues. CDR1 is LGHNA and CDR2 is YNFKEQ in the germline V gene. CDR3 sequence: CASSQTEGNTGELFF.

This chain's CDR3 is CASSPSPKNEQFF. J is TRBJ2-1 and V is TRBV13. The CDR3 runs 13 residues. Germline V gene lookup returns CDR1 PRHDT and CDR2 FYEKMQ (reference sequence).

The chain employs TRBV10-3 and TRBJ2-7; TCRdb's D call of TRBD2 is untestable without DNA. CDR3 size: 15 residues. Looked up from germline, CDR1 is ENHRY and CDR2 is SYGVKD. CDR3 region: CAISGATGTLSEQYF.

The V call is TRBV10-3, the J call TRBJ1-5. CDR1 and CDR2 (germline): ENHRY, SYGVKD. This CDR3 region has 12 residues. The CDR3: CAISVNNQPQHF.

This sequence joins TRBV7-2 and TRBJ2-7; TCRdb proposes TRBD1, but this gene call is untestable without DNA. The CDR3 totals 14 residues. From germline, CDR1 is SGHTA and CDR2 FQGNSA. The CDR3 spells CASSRRTGDNEQYF.

The chain carries TRBV5-8 and TRBJ2-5; TCRdb's D gene call, TRBD1, goes unchecked for lack of DNA. The germline CDR1 and CDR2 sequences are SGHTS and YDEGEE. This CDR3 has 14 residues. CDR3: CASSLGQGSETQYF.

The V and J genes are TRBV20-1 and TRBJ2-3; TCRdb outputs TRBD1, but without DNA this stays unchecked. The CDR3 covers 14 residues. Germline V gene lookup returns CDR1 DFQATT and CDR2 SNEGSKA (reference sequence). CDR3 protein: CSAFPIGITDTQYF.

The chain's CDR3 is CASSTLGQTYNEQFF. The V call is TRBV2, the J call TRBJ2-1; with no DNA, the TCRdb D assignment of TRBD2 cannot be verified. Germline V gene data show CDR1 as SNHLY and CDR2 as FYNNEI. CDR3 length equals 15 residues. Combining the CDR3 with reference TRBV2 and TRBJ2-1 gives the whole variable domain EPEVTQTPSHQVTQMGQEVILRCVPISNHLYFYWYRQILGQKVEFLVSFYNNEISEKSEIFDDQFSVERPDGSNFTLKIRSTKLEDSAMYFCASSTLGQTYNEQFFGPGTRLTVL.

The chain links TRBV29-1 to TRBJ2-1; TCRdb names TRBD1, which stays unverified in the absence of DNA. This CDR3 has 12 amino acids. The V gene's germline CDR1 is SQVTM and CDR2 ANQGSEA. CDR3 sequence reads: CSAGDGYNEQFF.

The genes are TRBV29-1 and TRBJ1-1; as DNA is missing, the TRBD1 call by TCRdb cannot be tested. The germline V gene encodes CDR1 SQVTM and CDR2 ANQGSEA. The CDR3 length is 14 residues. The CDR3 protein is CSVEKGAWNTEAFF.

The rearrangement uses TRBV7-9 and TRBJ2-5; no DNA is available, so the TRBD1 call from TCRdb remains unchecked. The CDR3 loop spans 17 amino acids. Looked up from germline, CDR1 is SEHNR and CDR2 is FQNEAQ (reference sequence). CDR3 region: CASSPRRGSQGSETQYF.

V and J are TRBV29-1 and TRBJ1-1; TCRdb indicates TRBD1, and absent DNA this call remains unverified. The CDR3 loop spans 13 amino acids. Germline CDR1 is SQVTM and CDR2 is ANQGSEA. This CDR3 reads CSVAGRQNTEAFF.

V is TRBV7-2 and J is TRBJ2-5; TCRdb indicates TRBD2, and absent DNA this call remains unverified. The CDR3 sequence is 14 residues long. In germline, CDR1 is SGHTA, CDR2 FQGNSA. The CDR3 loop is CASSLGLHQETQYF.

The genes are TRBV6-1 and TRBJ2-7; TCRdb gives TRBD1 as the D gene, but with no DNA this cannot be confirmed. CDR1 is MNHNS, CDR2 SASEGT, per germline. The CDR3 runs 15 residues. The CDR3 here is CASSEDRLPSYEQYF.

The chain combines TRBV21-1 with TRBJ1-2; TCRdb indicates TRBD1, and absent DNA this call remains unverified. TRBV21-1 represents a pseudogene. The CDR3 covers 14 residues. This CDR3 is CASSTRGPNYGYTF.

The chain carries TRBV28 and TRBJ2-2; the TRBD2 assignment by TCRdb is unverifiable without DNA. Germline CDR1 reads MDHEN; CDR2 reads SYDVKM. The CDR3 consists of 15 residues. The CDR3 sequence: CASSPPPWVPGELFF.

This chain connects TRBV5-1 to TRBJ2-3; the D call of TRBD2 rests on TCRdb alone, since no DNA is present to check it. This CDR3 contains 15 residues. From germline, CDR1 is SGHRS and CDR2 YFSETQ. This CDR3 reads CASSLEAGGKDTQYF.

The rearrangement joins TRBV20-1 to TRBJ2-1. Per the germline V gene, CDR1 is DFQATT and CDR2 is SNEGSKA (reference sequence). The CDR3 contains 14 residues. This CDR3 reads CSASPWNSYNEQFF.

The rearrangement links TRBV6-2 or TRBV6-3 to TRBJ1-2. CDR3 size: 14 residues. Germline-derived CDR1 and CDR2 are MNHEY and SVGEGT. CDR3 region: CASSYDRLLYGYTF.

This chain connects TRBV18 to TRBJ1-1. The CDR3 is 15 residues long. Germline V gives CDR1 KGHSH, CDR2 LQKENI. The CDR3 reads CASSPPGGSYTEAFF.

The chain combines TRBV18 with TRBJ1-1; the D call from TCRdb, TRBD1, cannot be confirmed without DNA. Germline V lookup: CDR1 KGHSH, CDR2 LQKENI. The CDR3 contains 16 residues. This CDR3 is CASSHLQQETNTEAFF.

This CDR3 reads CSARVGTASTDTQYF. The V gene is TRBV20-1, the J gene TRBJ2-3; there is no DNA to check the TCRdb D call of TRBD1. CDR1 DFQATT and CDR2 SNEGSKA come from the germline V gene (reference sequence). This CDR3 spans 15 amino acids.

The gene calls are TRBV11-2 and TRBJ1-1. The CDR3 runs 11 residues. Germline assignment: CDR1 SGHAT and CDR2 FQNNGV. CDR3 loop: CASSLTLGPVF.

This chain connects TRBV28 to TRBJ2-2; TCRdb designates TRBD1, a call that cannot be tested without DNA. This CDR3 is 16 amino acids long. CDR1 is MDHEN, CDR2 SYDVKM, per germline. The CDR3 protein is CASSMTGQGRTGELFF.

J is TRBJ2-3 and V is TRBV7-2; TCRdb names TRBD2, which stays unverified in the absence of DNA. Germline V CDR1 and CDR2: SGHTA, FQGNSA. This CDR3 contains 14 residues. The CDR3 loop is CASSLAGPGDTQYF.

This chain joins TRBV20-1 and TRBJ1-1. Per the germline V gene, CDR1 is DFQATT and CDR2 is SNEGSKA (reference sequence). The CDR3 loop spans 14 amino acids. The CDR3 protein is CSARDHMVRTEAFF.

The chain uses TRBV5-6 and TRBJ2-7; with no DNA, the TCRdb D assignment of TRBD1 cannot be verified. Germline CDR1 reads SGHDT; CDR2 reads YYEEEE. CDR3 length equals 11 residues. This CDR3 is CASSNRGEQYF. Variable domain in full (rest from reference TRBV5-6 and TRBJ2-7): DAGVTQSPTHLIKTRGQQVTLRCSPKSGHDTVSWYQQALGQGPQFIFQYYEEEERQRGNFPDRFSGHQFPNYSSELNVNALLLGDSALYLCASSNRGEQYFGPGTRLTVT.

The V and J genes are TRBV4-2 and TRBJ2-1. CDR3 size: 16 residues. CDR1 and CDR2 (germline): LGHNA, YNFKEQ. The CDR3 is CASSQEDLRLNNEQFF.

The J gene is TRBJ1-4, the V gene TRBV12-3 or TRBV12-4. The CDR3 consists of 11 residues. The chain's CDR3 is CASSFEGKLFF.